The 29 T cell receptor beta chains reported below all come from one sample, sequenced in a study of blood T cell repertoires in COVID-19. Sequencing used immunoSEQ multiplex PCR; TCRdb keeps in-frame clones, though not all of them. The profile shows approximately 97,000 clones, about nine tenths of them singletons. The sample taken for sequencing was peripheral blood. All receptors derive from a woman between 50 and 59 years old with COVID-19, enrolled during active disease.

CDR3 DNA: TGTGCCATCAGCTACGACAGGGGGGAATATGGCTACACCTTC. The encoded protein is CAISYDRGEYGYTF. The J gene is TRBJ1-2, the V gene TRBV10-3, with 9 positions matching TRBD1. Germline trimming cut 6 bases from V and 5 bases from J; bases unmatched to any gene: 7. Germline V CDR1 and CDR2: ENHRY, SYGVKD. The CDR3 covers 14 residues.

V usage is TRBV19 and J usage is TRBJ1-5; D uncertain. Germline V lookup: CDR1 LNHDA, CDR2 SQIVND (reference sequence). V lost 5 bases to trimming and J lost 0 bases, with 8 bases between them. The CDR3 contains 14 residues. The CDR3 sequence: CASSVRDSNQPQHF. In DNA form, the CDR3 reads TGTGCCAGTAGTGTCCGGGATAGCAATCAGCCCCAGCATTTT. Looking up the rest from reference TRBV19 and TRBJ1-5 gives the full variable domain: DGGITQSPKYLFRKEGQNVTLSCEQNLNHDAMYWYRQDPGQGLRLIYYSQIVNDFQKGDIAEGYSVSREKKESFPLTVTSAQKNPTAFYLCASSVRDSNQPQHFGDGTRLSIL.

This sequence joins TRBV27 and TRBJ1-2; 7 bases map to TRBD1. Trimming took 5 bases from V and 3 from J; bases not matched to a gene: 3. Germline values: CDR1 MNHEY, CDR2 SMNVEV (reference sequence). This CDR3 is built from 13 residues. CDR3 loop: CASSLGTDYGYTF. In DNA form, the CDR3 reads TGTGCCAGCAGTCTCGGGACAGACTATGGCTACACCTTC.

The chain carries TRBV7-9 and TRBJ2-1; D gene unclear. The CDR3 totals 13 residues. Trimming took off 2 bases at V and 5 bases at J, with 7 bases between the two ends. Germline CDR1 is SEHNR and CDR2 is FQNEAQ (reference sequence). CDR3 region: CASSLSQDNEQFF. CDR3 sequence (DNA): TGTGCCAGCAGCTTAAGTCAGGACAATGAGCAGTTCTTC.

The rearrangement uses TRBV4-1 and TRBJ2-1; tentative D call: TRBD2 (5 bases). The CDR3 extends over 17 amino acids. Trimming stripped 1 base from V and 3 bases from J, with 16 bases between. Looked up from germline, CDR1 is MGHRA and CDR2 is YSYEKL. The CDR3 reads CASSQVGLAPIYNEQFF. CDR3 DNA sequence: TGCGCCAGCAGCCAAGTGGGTCTAGCTCCCATCTACAATGAGCAGTTCTTC.

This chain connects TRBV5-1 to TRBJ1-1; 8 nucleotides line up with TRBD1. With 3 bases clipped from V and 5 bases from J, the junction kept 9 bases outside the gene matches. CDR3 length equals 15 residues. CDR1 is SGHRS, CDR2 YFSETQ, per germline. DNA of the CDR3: TGCGCCAGCAGCTGGTATGGACAGGGTGAGACTGAAGCTTTCTTT. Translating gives CASSWYGQGETEAFF.

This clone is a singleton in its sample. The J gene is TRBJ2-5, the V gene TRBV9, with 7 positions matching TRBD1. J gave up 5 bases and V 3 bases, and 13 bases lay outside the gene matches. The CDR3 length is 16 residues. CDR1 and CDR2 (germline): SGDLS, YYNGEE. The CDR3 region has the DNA TGTGCCAGCAGCGCATTCCCCCGACAGGGTGGCGAGACCCAGTACTTC. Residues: CASSAFPRQGGETQYF.

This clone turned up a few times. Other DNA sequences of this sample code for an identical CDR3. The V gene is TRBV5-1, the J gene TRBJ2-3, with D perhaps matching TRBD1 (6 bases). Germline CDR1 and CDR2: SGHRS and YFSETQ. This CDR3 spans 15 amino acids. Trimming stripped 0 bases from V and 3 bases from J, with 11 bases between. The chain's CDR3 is CASSLEGDQTDTQYF. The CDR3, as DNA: TGCGCCAGCAGCTTGGAGGGGGATCAAACAGATACGCAGTATTTT.

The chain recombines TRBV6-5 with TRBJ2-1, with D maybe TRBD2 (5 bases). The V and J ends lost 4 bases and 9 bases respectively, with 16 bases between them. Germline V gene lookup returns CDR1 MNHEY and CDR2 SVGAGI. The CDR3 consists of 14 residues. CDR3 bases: TGTGCCAGCAGTTTATTAGTGGGAGACGGTGAGCAGTTCTTC. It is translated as CASSLLVGDGEQFF.

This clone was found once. The CDR3 protein is CACTGGSYEQYF. DNA of the CDR3: TGTGCCTGCACGGGCGGGTCCTACGAGCAGTACTTC. The rearrangement links TRBV30 to TRBJ2-7, with D possibly TRBD2 on 5 matching bases. Germline V CDR1 and CDR2: GTSNPN, SVGIG (reference sequence). The germline V and J ends were trimmed by 6 bases and 1 base, with 10 bases remaining between them. The CDR3 contains 12 residues.

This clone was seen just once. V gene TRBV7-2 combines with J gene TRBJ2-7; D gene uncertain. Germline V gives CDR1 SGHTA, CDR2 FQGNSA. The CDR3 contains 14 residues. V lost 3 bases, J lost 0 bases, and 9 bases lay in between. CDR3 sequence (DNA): TGTGCCAGCAGCTTCCAGGAAACCTCCTACGAGCAGTACTTC. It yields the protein CASSFQETSYEQYF. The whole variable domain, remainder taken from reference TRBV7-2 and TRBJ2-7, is GAGVSQSPSNKVTEKGKDVELRCDPISGHTALYWYRQSLGQGLEFLIYFQGNSAPDKSGLPSDRFSAERTGGSVSTLTIQRTQQEDSAVYLCASSFQETSYEQYFGPGTRLTVT.

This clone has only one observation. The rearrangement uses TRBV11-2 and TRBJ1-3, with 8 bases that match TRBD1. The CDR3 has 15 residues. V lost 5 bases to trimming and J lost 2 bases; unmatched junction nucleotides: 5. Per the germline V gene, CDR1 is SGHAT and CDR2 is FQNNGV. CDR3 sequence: CASSPGQGPGNTIYF. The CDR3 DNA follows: TGTGCCAGCAGCCCCGGACAGGGCCCTGGAAACACCATATATTTT.

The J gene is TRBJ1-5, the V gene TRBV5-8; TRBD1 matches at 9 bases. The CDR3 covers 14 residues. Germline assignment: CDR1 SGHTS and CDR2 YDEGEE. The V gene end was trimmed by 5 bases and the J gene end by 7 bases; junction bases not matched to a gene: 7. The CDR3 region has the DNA TGTGCCAGCAGGACCGGGGACAGGGAACAGCCCCAGCATTTT. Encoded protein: CASRTGDREQPQHF.

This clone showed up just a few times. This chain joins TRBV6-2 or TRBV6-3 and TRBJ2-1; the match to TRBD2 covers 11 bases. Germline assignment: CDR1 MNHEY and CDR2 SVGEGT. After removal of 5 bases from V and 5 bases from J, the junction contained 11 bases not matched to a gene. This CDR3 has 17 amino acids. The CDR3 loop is CASSHEILAGGHNEQFF. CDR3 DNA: TGTGCCAGCAGTCATGAAATTCTAGCGGGGGGCCACAATGAGCAGTTCTTC.

The CDR3 DNA follows: TGTGCCAGCAGTCCCGACAGGGGCAAAAACATTCAGTACTTC. This translates into CASSPDRGKNIQYF. The rearrangement links TRBV6-5 to TRBJ2-4; TRBD1 matches 8 bases. V gave up 5 bases and J gave up 3 bases; unmatched junction bases: 3. The CDR3 has 14 residues. The germline V gene has CDR1 MNHEY and CDR2 SVGAGI.

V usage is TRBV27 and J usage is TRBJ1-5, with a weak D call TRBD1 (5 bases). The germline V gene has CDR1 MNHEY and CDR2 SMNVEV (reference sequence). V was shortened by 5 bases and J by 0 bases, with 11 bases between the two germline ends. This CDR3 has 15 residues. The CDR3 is CASSTLGVSNQPQHF. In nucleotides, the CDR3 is TGTGCCAGCAGTACCCTAGGGGTTAGCAATCAGCCCCAGCATTTT.

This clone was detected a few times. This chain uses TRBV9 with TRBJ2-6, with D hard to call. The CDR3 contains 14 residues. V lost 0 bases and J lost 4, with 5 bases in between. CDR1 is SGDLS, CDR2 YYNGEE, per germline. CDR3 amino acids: CASSVATGANVLTF. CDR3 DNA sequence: TGTGCCAGCAGCGTAGCTACCGGGGCCAACGTCCTGACTTTC.

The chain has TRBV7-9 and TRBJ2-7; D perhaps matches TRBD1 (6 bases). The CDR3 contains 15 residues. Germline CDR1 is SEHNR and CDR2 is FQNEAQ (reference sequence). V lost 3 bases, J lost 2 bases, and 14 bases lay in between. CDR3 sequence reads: CASSFALRGTYEQYF. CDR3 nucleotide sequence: TGTGCCAGCAGCTTCGCTCTCAGGGGTACCTACGAGCAGTACTTC. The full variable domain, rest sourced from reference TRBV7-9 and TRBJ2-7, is DTGVSQNPRHKITKRGQNVTFRCDPISEHNRLYWYRQTLGQGPEFLTYFQNEAQLEKSRLLSDRFSAERPKGSFSTLEIQRTEQGDSAMYLCASSFALRGTYEQYFGPGTRLTVT.

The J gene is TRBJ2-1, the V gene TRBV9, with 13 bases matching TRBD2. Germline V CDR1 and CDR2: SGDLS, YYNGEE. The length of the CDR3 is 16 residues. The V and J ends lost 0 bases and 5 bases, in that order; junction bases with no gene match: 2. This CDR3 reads CASSVEGLAGNNEQFF. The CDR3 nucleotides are TGTGCCAGCAGCGTAGAGGGACTAGCGGGGAACAATGAGCAGTTCTTC. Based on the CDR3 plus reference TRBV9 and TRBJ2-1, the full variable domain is DSGVTQTPKHLITATGQRVTLRCSPRSGDLSVYWYQQSLDQGLQFLIQYYNGEERAKGNILERFSAQQFPDLHSELNLSSLELGDSALYFCASSVEGLAGNNEQFFGPGTRLTVL.

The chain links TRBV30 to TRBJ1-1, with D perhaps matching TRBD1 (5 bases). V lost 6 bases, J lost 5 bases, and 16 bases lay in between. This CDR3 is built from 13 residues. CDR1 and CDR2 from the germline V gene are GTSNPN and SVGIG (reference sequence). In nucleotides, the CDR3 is TGTGCCTGTAGTATCGGGGGTCGGACTGAAGCTTTCTTT. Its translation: CACSIGGRTEAFF. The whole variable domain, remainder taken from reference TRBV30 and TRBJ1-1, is SQTIHQWPATLVQPVGSPLSLECTVEGTSNPNLYWYRQAAGRGLQLLFYSVGIGQISSEVPQNLSASRPQDRQFILSSKKLLLSDSGFYLCACSIGGRTEAFFGQGTRLTVV.

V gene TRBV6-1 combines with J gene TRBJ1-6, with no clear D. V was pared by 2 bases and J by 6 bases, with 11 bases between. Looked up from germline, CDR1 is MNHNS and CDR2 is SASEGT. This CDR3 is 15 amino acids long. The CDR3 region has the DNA TGTGCCAGCAGTGAATCTTCCGAGGGTAATTCACCCCTCCACTTT. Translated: CASSESSEGNSPLHF.

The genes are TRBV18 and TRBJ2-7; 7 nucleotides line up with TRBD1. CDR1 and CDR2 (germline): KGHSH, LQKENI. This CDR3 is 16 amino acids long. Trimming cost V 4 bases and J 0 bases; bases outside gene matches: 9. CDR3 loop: CASSLGPRDSSYEQYF. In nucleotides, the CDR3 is TGTGCCAGCTCACTTGGCCCCCGGGACAGCTCCTACGAGCAGTACTTC.

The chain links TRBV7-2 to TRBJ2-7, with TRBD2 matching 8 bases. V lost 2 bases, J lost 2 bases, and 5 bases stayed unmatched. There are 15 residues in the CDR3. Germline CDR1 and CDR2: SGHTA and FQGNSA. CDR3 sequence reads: CASSLSLAGPYEQYF. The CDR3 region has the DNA TGTGCCAGCAGCTTAAGCCTAGCGGGTCCCTACGAGCAGTACTTC. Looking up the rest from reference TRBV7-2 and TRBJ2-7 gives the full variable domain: GAGVSQSPSNKVTEKGKDVELRCDPISGHTALYWYRQSLGQGLEFLIYFQGNSAPDKSGLPSDRFSAERTGGSVSTLTIQRTQQEDSAVYLCASSLSLAGPYEQYFGPGTRLTVT.

The CDR3 region is CASGFPGTRFGYGYTF. CDR3 nucleotide sequence: TGTGCTAGTGGCTTCCCCGGGACACGGTTCGGTTATGGCTACACCTTC. The rearrangement joins TRBV12-5 to TRBJ1-2, with D perhaps matching TRBD1 (6 bases). Between the trimmed V and J ends, which lost 6 bases and 5 bases, there was a span of 22 bases. The CDR3 runs to 16 residues. Germline V CDR1 and CDR2: LGHNT, FRNRAP.

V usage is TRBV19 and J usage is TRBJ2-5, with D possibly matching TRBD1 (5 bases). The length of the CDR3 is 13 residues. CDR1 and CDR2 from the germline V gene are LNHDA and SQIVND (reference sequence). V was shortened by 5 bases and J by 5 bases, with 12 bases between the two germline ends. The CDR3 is CASSAQGPETQYF. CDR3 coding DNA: TGTGCCAGTAGTGCTCAGGGCCCGGAGACCCAGTACTTC.

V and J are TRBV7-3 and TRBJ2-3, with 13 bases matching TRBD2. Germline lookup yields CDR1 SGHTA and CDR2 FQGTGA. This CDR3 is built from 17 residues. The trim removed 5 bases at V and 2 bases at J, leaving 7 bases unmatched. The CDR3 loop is CASSPRLAGGITDTQYF. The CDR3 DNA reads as TGTGCCAGCAGCCCTCGACTAGCGGGGGGTATCACAGATACGCAGTATTTT.

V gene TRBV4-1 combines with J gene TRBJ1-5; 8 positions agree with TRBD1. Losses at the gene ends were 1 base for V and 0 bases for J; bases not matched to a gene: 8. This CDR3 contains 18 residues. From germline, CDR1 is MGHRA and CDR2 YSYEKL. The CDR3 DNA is TGCGCCAGCAGCCAAGGGACAGGGAGGGGGTATAGCAATCAGCCCCAGCATTTT. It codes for CASSQGTGRGYSNQPQHF.

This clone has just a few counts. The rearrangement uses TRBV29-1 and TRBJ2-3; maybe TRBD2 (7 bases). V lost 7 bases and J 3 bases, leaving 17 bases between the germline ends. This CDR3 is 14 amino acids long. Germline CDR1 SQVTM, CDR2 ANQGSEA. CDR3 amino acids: CSGEKGRGTDTQYF. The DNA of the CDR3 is TGCAGCGGGGAAAAGGGGAGGGGGACAGATACGCAGTATTTT.

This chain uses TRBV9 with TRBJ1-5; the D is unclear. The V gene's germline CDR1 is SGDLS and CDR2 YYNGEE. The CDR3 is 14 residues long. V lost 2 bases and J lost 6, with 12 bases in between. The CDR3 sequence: CASSVEDRFQPQHF. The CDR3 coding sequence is TGTGCCAGCAGCGTGGAGGACCGGTTTCAGCCCCAGCATTTT. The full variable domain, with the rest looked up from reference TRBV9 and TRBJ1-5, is DSGVTQTPKHLITATGQRVTLRCSPRSGDLSVYWYQQSLDQGLQFLIQYYNGEERAKGNILERFSAQQFPDLHSELNLSSLELGDSALYFCASSVEDRFQPQHFGDGTRLSIL.